Below, 16 T cell receptor beta chains from the same sample are listed, as sequenced in a study of OX40 agonist ivuxolimab in advanced cancers. Only in-frame clones appear in the TCRdb table, and some are missing; sequencing was by immunoSEQ multiplex PCR. Found here are about 23,000 clones, around four fifths of them singletons; the top ten hold approximately 15%. The sample here was CD4+ or CD8+ T cells sorted from blood, taken in a trial of the OX40 agonist ivuxolimab. Receptors originate from an adult with an advanced solid tumor such as melanoma, head and neck, liver or kidney cancer.

The chain couples TRBV6-5 to TRBJ1-2; a possible D gene is TRBD1 (5 bases). The length of the CDR3 is 14 residues. Trimming stripped 2 bases from V and 6 bases from J, with 13 bases between. Looked up from germline, CDR1 is MNHEY and CDR2 is SVGAGI. The chain's CDR3 is CASSYGDGGHGYTF. As DNA, the CDR3 is TGTGCCAGCAGTTACGGTGACGGGGGTCATGGCTACACCTTC.

The V gene is TRBV7-2, the J gene TRBJ2-7, with 8 bases aligning to TRBD1. The CDR3 runs to 15 residues. The germline V gene has CDR1 SGHTA and CDR2 FQGNSA. The V gene end was trimmed by 5 bases and the J gene end by 7 bases; junction bases not matched to a gene: 13. The CDR3: CASSEGQGVRLEQYF. The CDR3 nucleotides are TGTGCCAGCAGCGAAGGACAGGGTGTACGATTAGAGCAGTACTTC.

The rearrangement uses TRBV7-9 and TRBJ1-1; 11 bases are a match to TRBD1. V trimming: 7 bases; J trimming: 4 bases; junction bases outside the gene matches: 5. Germline V gene sequence: CDR1 SEHNR, CDR2 FQNEAQ (reference sequence). The CDR3 is 14 amino acids. CDR3 protein: CASTPGTGGTEAFF. As DNA, the CDR3 is TGTGCCAGCACGCCCGGGACAGGGGGCACTGAAGCTTTCTTT. The complete variable domain, with remaining parts taken from reference TRBV7-9 and TRBJ1-1, reads DTGVSQNPRHKITKRGQNVTFRCDPISEHNRLYWYRQTLGQGPEFLTYFQNEAQLEKSRLLSDRFSAERPKGSFSTLEIQRTEQGDSAMYLCASTPGTGGTEAFFGQGTRLTVV.

This sequence joins TRBV4-1 and TRBJ1-4; TRBD1 aligns across 8 bases. With 0 bases clipped from V and 4 bases from J, the junction kept 7 bases outside the gene matches. Looked up from germline, CDR1 is MGHRA and CDR2 is YSYEKL. This CDR3 spans 17 amino acids. The CDR3 DNA is TGCGCCAGCAGCCAAGATGATCGGGACAGGCTTAATGAAAAACTGTTTTTT. Protein: CASSQDDRDRLNEKLFF.

The rearrangement joins TRBV9 to TRBJ1-1; D remains unclear. The CDR3 has 15 residues. Germline-derived CDR1 and CDR2 are SGDLS and YYNGEE. V lost 0 bases and J 3 bases, leaving 12 bases between the germline ends. CDR3 region: CASSVGMGGHTEAFF. Written as DNA, the CDR3 is TGTGCCAGCAGCGTAGGCATGGGAGGGCACACTGAAGCTTTCTTT. Full variable domain (remainder filled in from reference TRBV9 and TRBJ1-1): DSGVTQTPKHLITATGQRVTLRCSPRSGDLSVYWYQQSLDQGLQFLIQYYNGEERAKGNILERFSAQQFPDLHSELNLSSLELGDSALYFCASSVGMGGHTEAFFGQGTRLTVV.

This clone was seen a handful of times. The chain uses TRBV27 and TRBJ1-2; TRBD1 agrees at 7 bases. The CDR3 totals 14 residues. V lost 0 bases, J lost 5 bases, and 3 bases stayed unmatched. Germline lookup yields CDR1 MNHEY and CDR2 SMNVEV (reference sequence). CDR3 region: CASSLSGGVYGYTF. The CDR3 nucleotides read TGTGCCAGCAGTTTATCAGGGGGCGTGTATGGCTACACCTTC.

V gene TRBV27 combines with J gene TRBJ2-7; TRBD2 might be the D (6 bases). This CDR3 has 15 amino acids. Germline CDR1 and CDR2: MNHEY and SMNVEV (reference sequence). V lost 3 bases and J lost 0, with 12 bases in between. CDR3 sequence (DNA): TGTGCCAGCAGTTTTGTTGCGGGGACCTCCTACGAGCAGTACTTC. Translating gives CASSFVAGTSYEQYF.

J is TRBJ1-2 and V is TRBV9, with D maybe TRBD1 (5 bases). V was trimmed by 3 bases and J by 5 bases, leaving 20 bases between them. The V gene's germline CDR1 is SGDLS and CDR2 YYNGEE. The CDR3 is 16 amino acids. CDR3 sequence: CASSENRDLASYGYTF. The DNA of the CDR3 is TGTGCCAGCAGCGAAAACCGGGACCTCGCGTCGTATGGCTACACCTTC.

For the CDR3, the DNA is TGCGCCAGCAGCCAAGACCCAGTGGCCTCCTACGAGCAGTACTTC. Amino acids: CASSQDPVASYEQYF. The J gene is TRBJ2-7, the V gene TRBV4-1; D gene ambiguous. CDR1 and CDR2 from the germline V gene are MGHRA and YSYEKL. The CDR3 has 15 amino acids. V was trimmed by 0 bases and J by 0 bases, leaving 9 bases between them.

The gene calls are TRBV29-1 and TRBJ2-7; no definite D call. V dropped 6 bases and J dropped 2 bases, with 5 bases sitting between them. The CDR3 is 10 residues long. Per the germline V gene, CDR1 is SQVTM and CDR2 is ANQGSEA. DNA of the CDR3: TGCAGCGTCGCTACCTACGAGCAGTACTTC. Residues: CSVATYEQYF.

The genes are TRBV7-9 and TRBJ1-1, with a weak D call TRBD1 (5 bases). Looked up from germline, CDR1 is SEHNR and CDR2 is FQNEAQ (reference sequence). V was pared by 5 bases and J by 1 base, with 11 bases between. This CDR3 comprises 14 residues. The CDR3 sequence: CASSPGTSNTEAFF. CDR3 in DNA: TGTGCCAGCAGCCCCGGGACCTCGAACACTGAAGCTTTCTTT.

The chain carries TRBV12-5 and TRBJ1-4; the D is unclear. This CDR3 has 15 residues. V was shortened by 0 bases and J by 0 bases, with 5 bases between the two germline ends. Germline V gene data show CDR1 as LGHNT and CDR2 as FRNRAP. CDR3 residues: CASGLVPATNEKLFF. In nucleotides, the CDR3 is TGTGCTAGTGGTTTGGTTCCAGCAACTAATGAAAAACTGTTTTTT.

The CDR3 spells CSVEVGAFEAFF. CDR3 sequence (DNA): TGCAGCGTTGAAGTGGGGGCCTTTGAAGCTTTCTTT. The chain links TRBV29-1 to TRBJ1-1; D possibly corresponds to TRBD1 (6 bases). The CDR3 is made up of 12 amino acids. V lost 1 base, J lost 7 bases, and 10 bases lay in between. Germline values: CDR1 SQVTM, CDR2 ANQGSEA.

This clone was recorded once. The rearrangement links TRBV11-2 to TRBJ2-1, with TRBD1 matching 8 bases. CDR1 and CDR2 (germline): SGHAT, FQNNGV. The CDR3 sequence is 15 residues long. J gave up 4 bases and V 8 bases, and 10 bases lay outside the gene matches. DNA of the CDR3: TGTGCCAGCCGGACGACAGGGGCATCGTACAATGAGCAGTTCTTC. Protein: CASRTTGASYNEQFF.

This clone was counted a single time. The gene calls are TRBV2 and TRBJ2-5; 8 bases fit TRBD1. V was pared by 6 bases and J by 4 bases, with 7 bases of the junction left unmatched. The length of the CDR3 is 14 residues. Germline lookup yields CDR1 SNHLY and CDR2 FYNNEI. CDR3: CASSDVRGRETQYF. The CDR3 DNA is TGTGCCAGCAGCGACGTCAGGGGGCGAGAGACCCAGTACTTC.

CDR3 sequence (DNA): TGTGCCATCAAACACTCCGGGGCCCTAGCCAAAAACATTCAGTACTTC. Amino acids: CAIKHSGALAKNIQYF. This rearrangement joins TRBV6-6 to TRBJ2-4; perhaps D is TRBD1 or TRBD2 (5 bases each). Germline values: CDR1 MNHNY, CDR2 SVGAGI (reference sequence). The CDR3 is 16 amino acids. Trimming took off 10 bases at V and 0 bases at J, with 19 bases between the two ends.